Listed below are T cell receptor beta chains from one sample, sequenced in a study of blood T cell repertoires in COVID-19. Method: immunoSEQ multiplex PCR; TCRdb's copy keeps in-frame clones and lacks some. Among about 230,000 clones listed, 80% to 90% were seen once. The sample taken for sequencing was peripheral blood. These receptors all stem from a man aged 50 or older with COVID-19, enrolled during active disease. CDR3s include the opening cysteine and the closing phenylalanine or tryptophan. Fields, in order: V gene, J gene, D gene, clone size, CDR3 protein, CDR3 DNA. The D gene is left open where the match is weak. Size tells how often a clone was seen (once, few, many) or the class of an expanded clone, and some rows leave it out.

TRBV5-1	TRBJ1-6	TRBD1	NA	CASSPLGQGWNSPLHF	TGCGCCAGCAGCCCGCTGGGACAGGGCTGGAATTCACCCCTCCACTTT
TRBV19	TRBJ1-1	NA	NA	CASSMGSGDAEAFF	TGTGCCAGTAGTATGGGTTCAGGGGATGCTGAAGCTTTCTTT
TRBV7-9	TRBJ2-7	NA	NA	CASSWTGRAYEQYF	TGTGCCAGCAGCTGGACAGGGAGGGCCTACGAGCAGTACTTC
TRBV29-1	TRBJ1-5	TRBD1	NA	CSGDRDVTYSNQPQHF	TGCAGCGGGGACAGGGACGTTACTTATAGCAATCAGCCCCAGCATTTT
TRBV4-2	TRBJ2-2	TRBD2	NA	CASSQTTSETTGELFF	TGTGCCAGCAGCCAAACGACTAGCGAGACCACCGGGGAGCTGTTTTTT
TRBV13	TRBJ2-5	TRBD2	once	CASSLGLAGGEQETQYF	TGTGCCAGCAGCCTGGGACTAGCGGGGGGGGAACAAGAGACCCAGTACTTC
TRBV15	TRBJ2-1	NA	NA	CATSRPRDTIYNEQFF	TGTGCCACCAGCAGGCCCAGGGACACGATCTACAATGAGCAGTTCTTC
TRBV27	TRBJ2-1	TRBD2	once	CASTRLAGDIEQFF	TGTGCCAGCACCAGACTAGCGGGGGATATTGAGCAGTTCTTC
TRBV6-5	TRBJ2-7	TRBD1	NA	CASSLGQGASYEQYF	TGTGCCAGCAGCCTGGGACAGGGGGCCTCCTACGAGCAGTACTTC
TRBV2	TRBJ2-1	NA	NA	CASSNRERRGDEQFF	TGTGCCAGCAGCAACAGGGAGAGAAGGGGCGATGAGCAGTTCTTC
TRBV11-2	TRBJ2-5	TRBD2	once	CASSLGIAGGPQETQYF	TGTGCCAGCAGCTTAGGTATCGCGGGGGGACCGCAAGAGACCCAGTACTTC
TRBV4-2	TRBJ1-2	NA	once	CASSQESMGRAYGYTF	TGTGCCAGCAGCCAAGAGAGCATGGGGCGCGCCTATGGCTACACCTTC
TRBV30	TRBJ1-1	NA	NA	CAWTRTAEAFF	TGTGCCTGGACTCGGACAGCTGAAGCTTTCTTT
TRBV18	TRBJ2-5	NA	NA	CASSLRGDETQYF	TGTGCCAGCTCTCTACGCGGGGACGAGACCCAGTACTTC
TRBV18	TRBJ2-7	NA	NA	CASSRDSSYEQYF	TGTGCCAGCTCACGGGACTCTTCCTACGAGCAGTACTTC
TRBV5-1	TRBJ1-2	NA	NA	CASSLAADTTNYGYTF	TGCGCCAGCAGCTTGGCTGCGGACACAACTAACTATGGCTACACCTTC
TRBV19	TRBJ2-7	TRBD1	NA	CASSIALIPRGQGRNEQYF	TGTGCCAGTAGTATAGCCCTGATCCCTCGGGGACAGGGAAGGAACGAGCAGTACTTC
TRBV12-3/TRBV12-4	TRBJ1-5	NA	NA	CASSLTSRQPQHF	TGTGCCAGCAGCCTTACATCCAGGCAGCCCCAGCATTTT
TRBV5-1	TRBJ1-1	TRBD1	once	CASSLGTGGTEAFF	TGCGCCAGCAGCTTGGGGACAGGGGGCACTGAAGCTTTCTTT
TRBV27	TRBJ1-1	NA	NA	CASSLLGGTTEAFF	TGTGCCAGCAGTTTATTGGGGGGGACCACTGAAGCTTTCTTT
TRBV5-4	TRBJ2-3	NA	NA	CASSLAAGLGSTDTQYF	TGTGCCAGCAGCTTGGCCGCAGGGCTGGGTAGCACAGATACGCAGTATTTT